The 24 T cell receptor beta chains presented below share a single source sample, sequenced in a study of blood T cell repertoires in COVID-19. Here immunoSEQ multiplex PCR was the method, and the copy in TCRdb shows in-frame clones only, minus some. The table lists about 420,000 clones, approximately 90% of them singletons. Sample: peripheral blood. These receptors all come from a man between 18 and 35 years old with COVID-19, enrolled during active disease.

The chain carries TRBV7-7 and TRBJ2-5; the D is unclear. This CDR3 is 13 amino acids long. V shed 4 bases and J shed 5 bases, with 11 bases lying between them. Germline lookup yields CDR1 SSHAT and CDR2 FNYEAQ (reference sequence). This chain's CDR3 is CASSSLGGETQYF. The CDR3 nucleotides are TGTGCCAGCAGCTCGCTTGGCGGCGAGACCCAGTACTTC.

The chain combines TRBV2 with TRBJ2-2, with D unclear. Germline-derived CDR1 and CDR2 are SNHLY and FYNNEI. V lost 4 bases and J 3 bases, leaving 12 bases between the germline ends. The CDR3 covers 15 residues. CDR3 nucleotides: TGTGCCAGCAGTGTAAACAGCCCGGACACCGGGGAGCTGTTTTTT. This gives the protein CASSVNSPDTGELFF.

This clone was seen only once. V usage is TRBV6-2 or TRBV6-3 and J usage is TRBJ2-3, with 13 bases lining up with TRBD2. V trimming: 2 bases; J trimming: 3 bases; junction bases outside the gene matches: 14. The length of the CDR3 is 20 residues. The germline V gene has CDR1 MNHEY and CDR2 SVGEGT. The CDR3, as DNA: TGTGCCAGCAGTTACGAAGGGACTAGCGGGGCTATCTACGGGACAGATACGCAGTATTTT. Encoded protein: CASSYEGTSGAIYGTDTQYF.

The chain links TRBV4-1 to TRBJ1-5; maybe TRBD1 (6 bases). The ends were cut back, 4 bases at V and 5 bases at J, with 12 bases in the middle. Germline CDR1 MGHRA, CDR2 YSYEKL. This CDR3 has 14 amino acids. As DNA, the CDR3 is TGCGCCAGCAGCCCGCAGGGGAAGGATCAGCCCCAGCATTTT. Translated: CASSPQGKDQPQHF.

CDR3: CASSPARTDRNNEQFF. The DNA for the CDR3 is TGCGCCAGCAGCCCGGCAAGAACGGACAGGAACAATGAGCAGTTCTTC. The V gene is TRBV5-1, the J gene TRBJ2-1; TRBD1 aligns across 7 bases. Trimming took 4 bases from V and 5 from J; bases not matched to a gene: 12. Germline values: CDR1 SGHRS, CDR2 YFSETQ. The CDR3 totals 16 residues.

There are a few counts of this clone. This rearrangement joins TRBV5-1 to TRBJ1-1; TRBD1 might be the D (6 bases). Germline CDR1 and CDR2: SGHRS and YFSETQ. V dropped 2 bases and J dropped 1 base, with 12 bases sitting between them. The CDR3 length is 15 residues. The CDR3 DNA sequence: TGCGCCAGCAGCTTCCAGGGGCCGCGGAACACTGAAGCTTTCTTT. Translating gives CASSFQGPRNTEAFF.

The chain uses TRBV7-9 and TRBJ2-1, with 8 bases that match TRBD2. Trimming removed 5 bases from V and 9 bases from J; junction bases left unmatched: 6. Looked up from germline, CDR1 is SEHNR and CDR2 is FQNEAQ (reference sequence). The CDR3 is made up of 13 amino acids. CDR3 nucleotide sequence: TGTGCCAGCAGCGGCGGGGGGTATGGTGAGCAGTTCTTC. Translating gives CASSGGGYGEQFF.

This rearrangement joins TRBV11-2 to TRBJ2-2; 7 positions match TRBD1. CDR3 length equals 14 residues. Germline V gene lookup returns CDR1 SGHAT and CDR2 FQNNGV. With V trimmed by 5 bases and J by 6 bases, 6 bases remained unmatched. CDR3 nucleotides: TGTGCCAGCAGCCAAACAGGGGACGCCGGGGAGCTGTTTTTT. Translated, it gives CASSQTGDAGELFF.

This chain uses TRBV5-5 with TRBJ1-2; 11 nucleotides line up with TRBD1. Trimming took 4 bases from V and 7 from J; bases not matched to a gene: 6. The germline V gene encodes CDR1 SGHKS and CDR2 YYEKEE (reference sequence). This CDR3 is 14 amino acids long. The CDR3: CASSNGQGAPGYTF. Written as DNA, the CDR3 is TGTGCCAGCAGCAACGGACAGGGGGCGCCTGGCTACACCTTC.

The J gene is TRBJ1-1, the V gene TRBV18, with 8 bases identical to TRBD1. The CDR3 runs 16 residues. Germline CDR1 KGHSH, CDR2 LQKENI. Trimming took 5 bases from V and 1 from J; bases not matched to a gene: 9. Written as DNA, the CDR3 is TGTGCCAGCTCAGTCCACGGGGGACAGGAGAACACTGAAGCTTTCTTT. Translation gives CASSVHGGQENTEAFF. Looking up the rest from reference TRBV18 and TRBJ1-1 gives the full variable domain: NAGVMQNPRHLVRRRGQEARLRCSPMKGHSHVYWYRQLPEEGLKFMVYLQKENIIDESGMPKERFSAEFPKEGPSILRIQQVVRGDSAAYFCASSVHGGQENTEAFFGQGTRLTVV.

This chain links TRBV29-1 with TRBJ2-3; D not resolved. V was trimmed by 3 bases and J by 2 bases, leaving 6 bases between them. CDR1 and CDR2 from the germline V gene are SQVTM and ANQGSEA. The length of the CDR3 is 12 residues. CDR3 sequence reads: CSVDPNTDTQYF. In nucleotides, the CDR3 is TGCAGCGTTGACCCTAACACAGATACGCAGTATTTT.

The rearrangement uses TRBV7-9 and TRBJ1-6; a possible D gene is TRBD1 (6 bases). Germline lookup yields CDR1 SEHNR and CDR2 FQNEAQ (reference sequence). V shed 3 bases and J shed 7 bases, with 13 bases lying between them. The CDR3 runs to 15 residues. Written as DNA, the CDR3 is TGTGCCAGCAGCTTGACACAGGGAGCGAATTCACCCCTCCACTTT. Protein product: CASSLTQGANSPLHF. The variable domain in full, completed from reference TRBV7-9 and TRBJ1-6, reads DTGVSQNPRHKITKRGQNVTFRCDPISEHNRLYWYRQTLGQGPEFLTYFQNEAQLEKSRLLSDRFSAERPKGSFSTLEIQRTEQGDSAMYLCASSLTQGANSPLHFGNGTRLTVT.

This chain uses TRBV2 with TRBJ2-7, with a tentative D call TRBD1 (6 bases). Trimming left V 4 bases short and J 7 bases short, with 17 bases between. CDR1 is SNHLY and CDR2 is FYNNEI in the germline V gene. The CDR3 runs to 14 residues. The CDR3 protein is CASSGLGGPGEQYF. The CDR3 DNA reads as TGTGCCAGCAGTGGGTTAGGGGGACCGGGGGAGCAGTACTTC.

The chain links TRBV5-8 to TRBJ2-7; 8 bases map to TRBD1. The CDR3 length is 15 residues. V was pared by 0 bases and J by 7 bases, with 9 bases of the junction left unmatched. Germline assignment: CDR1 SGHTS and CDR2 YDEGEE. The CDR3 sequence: CASSLELTGVDEQYF. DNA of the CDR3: TGTGCCAGCAGCTTGGAGCTGACAGGGGTGGATGAGCAGTACTTC.

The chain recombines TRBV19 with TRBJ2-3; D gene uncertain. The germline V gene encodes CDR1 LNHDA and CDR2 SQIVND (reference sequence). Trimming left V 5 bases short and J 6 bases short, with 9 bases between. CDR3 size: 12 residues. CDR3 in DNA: TGTGCCAGTAGTTCAGACTGGGATACGCAGTATTTT. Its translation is CASSSDWDTQYF.

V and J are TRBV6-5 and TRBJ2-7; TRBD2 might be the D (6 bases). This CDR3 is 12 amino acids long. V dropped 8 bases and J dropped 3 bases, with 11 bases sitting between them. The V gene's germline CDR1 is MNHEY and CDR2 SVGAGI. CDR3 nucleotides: TGTGCCAGCGGGACTCTCCACTACGAGCAGTACTTC. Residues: CASGTLHYEQYF.

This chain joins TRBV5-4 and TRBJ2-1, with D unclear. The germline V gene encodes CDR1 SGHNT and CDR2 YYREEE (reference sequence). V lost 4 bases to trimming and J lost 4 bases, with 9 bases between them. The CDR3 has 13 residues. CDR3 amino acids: CASSPTQYNEQFF. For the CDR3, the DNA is TGTGCCAGCAGCCCTACACAGTACAATGAGCAGTTCTTC. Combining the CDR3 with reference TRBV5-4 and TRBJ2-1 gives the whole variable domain ETGVTQSPTHLIKTRGQQVTLRCSSQSGHNTVSWYQQALGQGPQFIFQYYREEENGRGNFPPRFSGLQFPNYSSELNVNALELDDSALYLCASSPTQYNEQFFGPGTRLTVL.

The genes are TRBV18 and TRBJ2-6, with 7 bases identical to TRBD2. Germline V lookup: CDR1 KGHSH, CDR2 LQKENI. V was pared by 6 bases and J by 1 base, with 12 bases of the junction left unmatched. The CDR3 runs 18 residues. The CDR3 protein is CASSHPGGATSGANVLTF. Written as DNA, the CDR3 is TGTGCCAGCTCCCACCCGGGAGGAGCCACTTCTGGGGCCAACGTCCTGACTTTC.

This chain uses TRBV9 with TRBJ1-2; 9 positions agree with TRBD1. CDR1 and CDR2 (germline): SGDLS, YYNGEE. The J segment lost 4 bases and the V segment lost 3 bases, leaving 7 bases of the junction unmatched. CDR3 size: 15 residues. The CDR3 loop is CASSAPGQGLYGYTF. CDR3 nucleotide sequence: TGTGCCAGCAGCGCACCGGGACAGGGTCTCTATGGCTACACCTTC.

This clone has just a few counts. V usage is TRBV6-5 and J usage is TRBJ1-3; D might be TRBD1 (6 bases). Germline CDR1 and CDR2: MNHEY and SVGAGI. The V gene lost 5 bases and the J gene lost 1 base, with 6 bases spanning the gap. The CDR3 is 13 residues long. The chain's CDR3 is CASSTGSGNTIYF. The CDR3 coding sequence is TGTGCCAGCAGTACAGGGTCTGGAAACACCATATATTTT.

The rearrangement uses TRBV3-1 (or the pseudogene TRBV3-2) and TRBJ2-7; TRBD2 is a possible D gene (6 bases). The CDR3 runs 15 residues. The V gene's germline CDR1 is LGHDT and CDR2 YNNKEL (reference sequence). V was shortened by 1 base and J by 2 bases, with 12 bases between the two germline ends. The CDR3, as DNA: TGTGCCAGCAGCCAAGGACTAGACCCTACCTACGAGCAGTACTTC. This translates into CASSQGLDPTYEQYF.

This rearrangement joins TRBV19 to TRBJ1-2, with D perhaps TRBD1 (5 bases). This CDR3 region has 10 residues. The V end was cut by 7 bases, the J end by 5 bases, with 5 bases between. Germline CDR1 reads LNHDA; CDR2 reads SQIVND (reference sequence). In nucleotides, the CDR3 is TGTGCCAGTAAGGGGTATGGCTACACCTTC. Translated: CASKGYGYTF.

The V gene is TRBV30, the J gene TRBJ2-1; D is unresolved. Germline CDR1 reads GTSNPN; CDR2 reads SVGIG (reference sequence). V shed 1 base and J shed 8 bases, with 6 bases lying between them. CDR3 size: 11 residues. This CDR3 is CAWSGRDEQFF. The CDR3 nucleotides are TGTGCCTGGAGTGGTAGAGATGAGCAGTTCTTC.

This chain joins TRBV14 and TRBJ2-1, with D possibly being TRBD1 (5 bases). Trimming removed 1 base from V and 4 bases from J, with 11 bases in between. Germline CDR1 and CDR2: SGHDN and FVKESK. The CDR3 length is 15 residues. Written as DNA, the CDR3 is TGTGCCAGCAGCCAAGTCTGGACACAATACAATGAGCAGTTCTTC. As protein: CASSQVWTQYNEQFF.